Below are 31 T cell receptor beta chains sequenced from a single sample in a study of Ad26.COV2.S vaccination and SARS-CoV-2 variants. Repertoires were generated with immunoSEQ multiplex PCR, while TCRdb's copy carries only in-frame clones and drops some. The sample contains 360,000 or so clones, roughly 84% of which appear only once. Indicated treatment: over 15 received Ad26.COV2.S at low or high dose, single or two shots; about 5 received placebo; per-sample allocation not given. At day 63 after the first vaccine or placebo injection, samples were drawn. Sequenced here: peripheral blood, sampled in a trial of Ad26.COV2.S vaccine versus placebo. The receptors shown here come from a person between 18 and 65 years old who received the Ad26.COV2.S COVID-19 vaccine or a placebo.

The DNA for the CDR3 is TGTGCCAGCAGTCGGACAGGGTATTTGCAGCCCCAGCATTTT. It specifies CASSRTGYLQPQHF. The rearrangement links TRBV6-2 or TRBV6-3 to TRBJ1-5; 8 positions match TRBD1. CDR1 and CDR2 (germline): MNHEY, SVGEGT. This CDR3 is 14 amino acids long. Unmatched junction bases numbered 7, after V lost 5 bases and J lost 7 bases.

This sequence joins TRBV5-1 and TRBJ2-3, with D possibly TRBD2 on 7 matching bases. Per the germline V gene, CDR1 is SGHRS and CDR2 is YFSETQ. The CDR3 sequence is 16 residues long. The V end was cut by 4 bases, the J end by 0 bases, with 15 bases between. CDR3 region: CASSPGDGGSTDTQYF. The CDR3 DNA sequence: TGCGCCAGCAGCCCAGGGGACGGGGGGAGCACAGATACGCAGTATTTT. Combining the CDR3 with reference TRBV5-1 and TRBJ2-3 gives the whole variable domain KAGVTQTPRYLIKTRGQQVTLSCSPISGHRSVSWYQQTPGQGLQFLFEYFSETQRNKGNFPGRFSGRQFSNSRSEMNVSTLELGDSALYLCASSPGDGGSTDTQYFGPGTRLTVL.

This chain uses TRBV9 with TRBJ2-2, with TRBD2 as a possible D gene (6 bases). Trimming removed 0 bases from V and 5 bases from J, with 8 bases in between. The CDR3 covers 14 residues. Germline V gives CDR1 SGDLS, CDR2 YYNGEE. As DNA, the CDR3 is TGTGCCAGCAGCGTAGTGGAGGGTACCGGGGAGCTGTTTTTT. Translated: CASSVVEGTGELFF. The full variable domain, completed using reference TRBV9 and TRBJ2-2, is DSGVTQTPKHLITATGQRVTLRCSPRSGDLSVYWYQQSLDQGLQFLIQYYNGEERAKGNILERFSAQQFPDLHSELNLSSLELGDSALYFCASSVVEGTGELFFGEGSRLTVL.

This CDR3 reads CASSLRGLGSSNQPQHF. CDR3 bases: TGTGCCAGCAGCTTGCGAGGGCTAGGTAGTAGCAATCAGCCCCAGCATTTT. This chain joins TRBV5-6 and TRBJ1-5; no firm D call. CDR3 length equals 17 residues. Per germline, CDR1 SGHDT and CDR2 YYEEEE. Trimming took off 1 base at V and 0 bases at J, with 14 bases between the two ends.

CDR3: CASSLLGGTEAFF. The DNA of the CDR3 is TGTGCCAGCAGTCTCCTCGGGGGCACTGAAGCTTTCTTT. The chain uses TRBV6-6 and TRBJ1-1; tentative D call: TRBD1 (5 bases). The CDR3 totals 13 residues. V was pared by 5 bases and J by 4 bases, with 11 bases between. Germline CDR1 MNHNY, CDR2 SVGAGI (reference sequence).

This sequence joins TRBV4-3 and TRBJ1-5; D not certain. The CDR3 runs 13 residues. Germline lookup yields CDR1 LGHNA and CDR2 YSLEER. The V end was cut by 0 bases, the J end by 7 bases, with 7 bases between. The chain's CDR3 is CASSQDSYQPQHF. Written as DNA, the CDR3 is TGCGCCAGCAGCCAAGATAGTTACCAGCCCCAGCATTTT.

The DNA for the CDR3 is TGCGCCAGCAGCCTTTCCGTGGGGGGCAACACCGGGGAGCTGTTTTTT. As protein: CASSLSVGGNTGELFF. This chain joins TRBV5-1 and TRBJ2-2; D might be TRBD1 or TRBD2, each matching 6 bases. The V and J ends lost 4 bases and 2 bases respectively, with 15 bases between them. CDR1 and CDR2 (germline): SGHRS, YFSETQ. This CDR3 spans 16 amino acids.

This clone was recorded only once. V and J are TRBV7-9 and TRBJ1-1; TRBD1 agrees at 7 bases. Germline-derived CDR1 and CDR2 are SEHNR and FQNEAQ (reference sequence). The CDR3 is 15 residues long. The V gene end was trimmed by 0 bases and the J gene end by 2 bases; junction bases not matched to a gene: 3. The CDR3 nucleotides are TGTGCCAGCAGCTTAGCGGGACAGCCCAACACTGAAGCTTTCTTT. Translating it yields CASSLAGQPNTEAFF. The full variable domain, in which reference TRBV7-9 and TRBJ1-1 provide the parts outside the CDR3, is DTGVSQNPRHKITKRGQNVTFRCDPISEHNRLYWYRQTLGQGPEFLTYFQNEAQLEKSRLLSDRFSAERPKGSFSTLEIQRTEQGDSAMYLCASSLAGQPNTEAFFGQGTRLTVV.

CDR3 nucleotide sequence: TGTGCCAGTAGTATCCAGGGGCGGCGCACTGAAGCTTTCTTT. It specifies CASSIQGRRTEAFF. The chain carries TRBV19 and TRBJ1-1; possible D gene TRBD1, 6 bases. The germline V and J ends were trimmed by 3 bases and 4 bases, with 12 bases remaining between them. Germline CDR1 and CDR2: LNHDA and SQIVND (reference sequence). The CDR3 consists of 14 residues.

The V gene is TRBV7-3, the J gene TRBJ2-3; tentative D call: TRBD2 (5 bases). Trimming stripped 2 bases from V and 5 bases from J, with 17 bases between. The CDR3 is made up of 16 amino acids. CDR1 and CDR2 from the germline V gene are SGHTA and FQGTGA. The CDR3 region is CASSLWSSEVGDTQYF. The DNA of the CDR3 is TGTGCCAGCAGCTTATGGAGTAGCGAGGTAGGAGATACGCAGTATTTT.

This sequence joins TRBV7-2 and TRBJ2-1, with no clear D. This CDR3 spans 17 amino acids. Germline lookup yields CDR1 SGHTA and CDR2 FQGNSA. Trimming pared 6 bases from V and 0 bases from J, leaving 18 bases between. The CDR3 here is CASSPFLGQSSYNEQFF. CDR3 nucleotides: TGTGCCAGCAGTCCATTCCTGGGCCAGAGCTCCTACAATGAGCAGTTCTTC.

This chain links TRBV6-5 with TRBJ1-1; D call uncertain. V was cut by 7 bases and J by 1 base, with 13 bases left in between. The CDR3 has 14 amino acids. Germline assignment: CDR1 MNHEY and CDR2 SVGAGI. CDR3 bases: TGTGCCAGCACCTGGGGAAGAAGGAACACTGAAGCTTTCTTT. Translation gives CASTWGRRNTEAFF.

The chain links TRBV28 to TRBJ1-2, with D perhaps matching TRBD1 (6 bases). This CDR3 spans 14 amino acids. With 8 bases removed from V and 3 bases from J, the gap between germline ends came to 16 bases. Germline assignment: CDR1 MDHEN and CDR2 SYDVKM. The CDR3 bases are TGTGCCAGCTGGTTCAGGGGAGTCGACTATGGCTACACCTTC. Translating gives CASWFRGVDYGYTF.

The chain couples TRBV7-8 to TRBJ1-2; no firm D call. Deletions cut 5 bases from V and 6 bases from J, with 7 bases between. In germline, CDR1 is SGHVS, CDR2 FQNEAQ. This CDR3 has 11 amino acids. The CDR3 loop is CASSTSHGYTF. CDR3 coding DNA: TGTGCCAGCAGCACCTCGCATGGCTACACCTTC.

V usage is TRBV5-5 and J usage is TRBJ1-6; TRBD1 agrees at 7 bases. Germline CDR1 and CDR2: SGHKS and YYEKEE (reference sequence). The CDR3 runs 14 residues. V was pared by 0 bases and J by 10 bases, with 4 bases of the junction left unmatched. CDR3 in DNA: TGTGCCAGCAGCTTGGGACAGGGTGAATCACCCCTCCACTTT. Amino acid sequence: CASSLGQGESPLHF.

The rearrangement joins TRBV29-1 to TRBJ2-7; D may be TRBD2 (6 bases). The CDR3 has 14 residues. Germline CDR1 reads SQVTM; CDR2 reads ANQGSEA. Trimming took off 4 bases at V and 2 bases at J, with 15 bases between the two ends. Here the CDR3 DNA reads TGCAGCGTTGGTGGGACTTATAACACCTACGAGCAGTACTTC. It translates to CSVGGTYNTYEQYF.

The V gene is TRBV6-1, the J gene TRBJ1-5; a weak D match, TRBD1 (5 bases). V dropped 3 bases and J dropped 6 bases, with 12 bases sitting between them. Germline CDR1 MNHNS, CDR2 SASEGT. The CDR3 totals 14 residues. DNA of the CDR3: TGTGCCAGCAGTGATCCAGGGATGAGTCAGCCCCAGCATTTT. Protein sequence: CASSDPGMSQPQHF.

The chain has TRBV7-2 and TRBJ2-3; the D is unclear. Germline CDR1 reads SGHTA; CDR2 reads FQGNSA. Trimming stripped 7 bases from V and 11 bases from J, with 16 bases between. CDR3 size: 12 residues. The CDR3 sequence: CASKILQNKQYF. For the CDR3, the DNA is TGTGCCAGCAAGATCCTCCAAAACAAGCAGTATTTT. The variable domain in full, completed from reference TRBV7-2 and TRBJ2-3, reads GAGVSQSPSNKVTEKGKDVELRCDPISGHTALYWYRQSLGQGLEFLIYFQGNSAPDKSGLPSDRFSAERTGGSVSTLTIQRTQQEDSAVYLCASKILQNKQYFGPGTRLTVL.

The rearrangement links TRBV11-2 to TRBJ2-2; D remains ambiguous. Trimming shortened V by 5 bases and J by 4 bases, and 11 bases separated the two germline ends. The length of the CDR3 is 14 residues. Germline V gene lookup returns CDR1 SGHAT and CDR2 FQNNGV. The CDR3 loop is CASSPLKATGELFF. The CDR3 DNA follows: TGTGCCAGCAGCCCCCTAAAGGCCACCGGGGAGCTGTTTTTT.

This clone was seen just once. The J gene is TRBJ1-1, the V gene TRBV7-8, with TRBD1 as a possible D gene (5 bases). Looked up from germline, CDR1 is SGHVS and CDR2 is FQNEAQ. Trimming removed 3 bases from V and 0 bases from J, with 8 bases in between. The CDR3 consists of 14 residues. CDR3 sequence (DNA): TGTGCCAGCAGCTTGGGACTACTGAACACTGAAGCTTTCTTT. It translates to CASSLGLLNTEAFF.

The rearrangement uses TRBV11-2 and TRBJ1-2; TRBD1 matches at 8 bases. Germline assignment: CDR1 SGHAT and CDR2 FQNNGV. The CDR3 extends over 17 amino acids. The V segment lost 3 bases and the J segment 6 bases; nucleotides outside the gene matches: 15. CDR3 residues: CASSFPTPRGRIDGYTF. The CDR3 region has the DNA TGTGCCAGCAGCTTCCCCACCCCCAGGGGGCGCATCGATGGCTACACCTTC.

The chain links TRBV3-1 (or the pseudogene TRBV3-2) to TRBJ2-1; D call uncertain. CDR1 and CDR2 (germline): LGHDT, YNNKEL (reference sequence). Trimming left V 6 bases short and J 13 bases short, with 25 bases between. This CDR3 has 15 residues. This CDR3 is CASSPFGEAYILQFF. Written as DNA, the CDR3 is TGTGCCAGCAGTCCGTTTGGAGAGGCCTATATACTACAGTTCTTC.

The chain links TRBV6-5 to TRBJ1-2, with TRBD1 identical over 7 bases. Trimming cost V 10 bases and J 7 bases; bases outside gene matches: 9. CDR3 length: 12 residues. Germline CDR1 MNHEY, CDR2 SVGAGI. The CDR3 sequence: CAISGGVRGYTF. DNA of the CDR3: TGTGCCATCTCAGGGGGGGTCCGTGGCTACACCTTC.

V gene TRBV30 combines with J gene TRBJ2-1, with D hard to call. This CDR3 has 12 amino acids. V lost 2 bases and J lost 4, with 6 bases in between. Germline values: CDR1 GTSNPN, CDR2 SVGIG (reference sequence). CDR3 sequence reads: CAWSQKYNEQFF. As DNA, the CDR3 is TGTGCCTGGAGTCAAAAATACAATGAGCAGTTCTTC.

The rearrangement links TRBV19 to TRBJ1-1, with D maybe TRBD1 (6 bases). Germline CDR1 LNHDA, CDR2 SQIVND (reference sequence). Between the trimmed V and J ends, which lost 6 bases and 5 bases, there was a span of 22 bases. CDR3 length: 16 residues. CDR3 sequence reads: CASSPGWGAGGTEAFF. The DNA for the CDR3 is TGTGCCAGTAGCCCGGGGTGGGGGGCTGGTGGAACTGAAGCTTTCTTT.

V gene TRBV19 combines with J gene TRBJ2-7; 8 bases line up with TRBD1. Losses at the gene ends were 7 bases for V and 10 bases for J; bases not matched to a gene: 6. Germline values: CDR1 LNHDA, CDR2 SQIVND (reference sequence). The CDR3 runs 11 residues. The CDR3 region is CASKSGQGQYF. The CDR3, as DNA: TGTGCCAGTAAAAGTGGACAGGGACAGTACTTC.

The chain combines TRBV2 with TRBJ2-7; TRBD1 agrees at 7 bases. J was trimmed by 5 bases and V by 6 bases; bases with no gene match: 10. Germline CDR1 and CDR2: SNHLY and FYNNEI. This CDR3 contains 14 residues. The DNA of the CDR3 is TGTGCCAGCAGGAGCAGACAGGGAAACCACGAGCAGTACTTC. This encodes CASRSRQGNHEQYF.

J is TRBJ1-1 and V is TRBV13; D is undetermined. Trimming removed 0 bases at V and 2 bases at J, with 7 bases between. CDR3 length equals 14 residues. Looked up from germline, CDR1 is PRHDT and CDR2 is FYEKMQ (reference sequence). DNA of the CDR3: TGTGCCAGCAGCTTAGGCCTGCGAAACACTGAAGCTTTCTTT. This encodes CASSLGLRNTEAFF.

This chain connects TRBV10-3 to TRBJ2-7; 8 nucleotides line up with TRBD1. The CDR3 extends over 14 amino acids. CDR1 and CDR2 (germline): ENHRY, SYGVKD. V was pared by 9 bases and J by 2 bases, with 9 bases of the junction left unmatched. The CDR3 DNA follows: TGTGCCATTAACAGAGGGGACAGGACCTACGAGCAGTACTTC. Its translation: CAINRGDRTYEQYF.

The CDR3 loop reads CASSYGSVTYEQYF. CDR3 DNA sequence: TGTGCCAGCAGTTACGGGTCGGTGACCTACGAGCAGTACTTC. The chain combines TRBV6-5 with TRBJ2-7; D is unclear. Trimming stripped 2 bases from V and 2 bases from J, with 10 bases between. The CDR3 spans 14 residues. Germline V gives CDR1 MNHEY, CDR2 SVGAGI.

This clone was recorded only once. The CDR3 bases are TGTGCCAGCAGCTTAGCTCGAATCCGGGCCTCGAACACCGGGGAGCTGTTTTTT. Amino acid sequence: CASSLARIRASNTGELFF. The chain uses TRBV7-9 and TRBJ2-2; D not certain. Germline assignment: CDR1 SEHNR and CDR2 FQNEAQ (reference sequence). Deletions cut 0 bases from V and 0 bases from J, with 14 bases between. This CDR3 has 18 residues.